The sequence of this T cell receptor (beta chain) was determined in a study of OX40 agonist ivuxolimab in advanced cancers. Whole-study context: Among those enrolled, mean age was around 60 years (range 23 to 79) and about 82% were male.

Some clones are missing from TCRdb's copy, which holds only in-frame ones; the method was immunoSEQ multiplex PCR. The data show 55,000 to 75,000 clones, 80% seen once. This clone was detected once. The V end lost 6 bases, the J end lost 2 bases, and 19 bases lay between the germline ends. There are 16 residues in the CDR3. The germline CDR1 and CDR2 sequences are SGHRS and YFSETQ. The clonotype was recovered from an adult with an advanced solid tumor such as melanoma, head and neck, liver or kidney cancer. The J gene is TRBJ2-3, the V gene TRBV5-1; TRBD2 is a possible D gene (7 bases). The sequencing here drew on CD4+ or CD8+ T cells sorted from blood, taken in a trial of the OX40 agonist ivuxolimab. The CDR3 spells CASTPNAGAPTDTQYF. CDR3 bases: TGCGCCAGCACCCCAAACGCGGGGGCCCCCACAGATACGCAGTATTTT.